The present T cell receptor beta chain was sequenced within a study of neurological immune-mediated disorders (dated by TCRdb to about 2019). Study-level background: Peripheral blood TCR-beta repertoires from patients with HTLV-I-associated myelopathy (HAM/TSP), patients with multiple sclerosis, and healthy controls were compared in the study using UMI-based sequencing. Longitudinal samples, technical triplicates and paired sorted CD4+ and CD8+ T-cell subsets, alongside PBMC samples, were included among the 90 to 130 TCR-beta libraries. Of the approximately 70 subjects in the cohort, roughly 14 were HAM/TSP patients, roughly 34 were multiple sclerosis patients, and 20 were healthy controls. The paper's findings and limits, for the study overall: TCR clonal expansion was highest in HAM/TSP patients and lowest in MS patients, with MS patients falling below even healthy controls. Expanded clones from different subjects shared no identical CDR3 amino acid sequences, which suggests that TCR-beta repertoires were private in all groups.

In this sample, this clonotype turned up many times. Its antigen is still unknown. No quality values exist for individual bases; no much larger clone is one base distant. For unsorted PBMC libraries, 2 million PBMCs were used after storage in RNAlater at -80 degrees C until RNA extraction. Peripheral blood underwent Ficoll-Hypaque density gradient centrifugation to isolate PBMCs, which were then cryopreserved in liquid nitrogen. cDNA synthesis used template-switch 5'RACE with a primer carrying a 10-nucleotide random unique molecular identifier tagging each TCR transcript. Over 180 million TCR-beta sequences, covering 15-18 subjects, were produced in each sequencing run. Total RNA was extracted with the RNeasy kit. Using the KAPA Real-time Library Amplification kit, TCR-beta VDJ regions were amplified with primers for the TCR constant region and the 5'RACE anchor. Sample indexes and Illumina adaptors were added in a first PCR, after which library yield was increased in a second PCR. After Ampure bead purification, the roughly 650 bp TCR product was size-selected on a 2% E-gel SizeSelection system. Before pooling, libraries had their quality checked on a Bioanalyzer, their concentration measured with Qubit, and their quantity determined with the Kapa Library Quantification kit. Libraries were sequenced paired-end 2 x 150 bp on an Illumina HiSeq 2500. To increase sequence diversity, about 25-31% phiX was spiked into each library pool. Per the original workflow: Quality-filtered reads were processed with the UMI-based MiGEC pipeline, and over 80% of raw TCR sequences were removed by the MiGEC pipeline during error correction. IMGT germline references were used for aligning VDJ genes, and each clonotype was defined as a unique CDR3 amino acid sequence together with its V-J genes. Clonal expansion, Shannon diversity, and CDR3 relatedness (CalcPairwiseDistances, ClusterSamples) were evaluated with VDJtools, and phylogenetic trees were built with CLCbio workbench. Clones with at least 8 unique UMIs were defined as expanded, with this threshold being based on coefficient-of-variation modelling across technical triplicates. TCRdb passed the public sequencing reads through fastp at Q25 and MiXCR, retaining productive beta sequences. Identical CDR3 protein sequences are pooled into one entry, listed with their most common genes and DNA. TCRdb, not the original authors, processed these V and J calls. The sample yields under 60,000 distinct CDR3 sequences; 10% were counted once. The ten top clones hold around 20% of the sample.

Sequenced sample: PBMCs. The TCR originated in a woman aged 35 to 49 with HTLV-1-associated myelopathy (HAM/TSP).

Here the CDR3 is given as CASSQLQGGTDTQYF. The sequence in DNA is TGCGCCAGCAGCCAACTGCAGGGGGGGACAGATACGCAGTATTTT. The sequence links TRBV4-3 to TRBJ2-3, with the D gene possibly TRBD1 or TRBD2, each one fitting 7 bases. Relative to germline, V is 2 bases shorter and J is 3 bases shorter, with 12 bases between their ends. The germline V gene supplies CDR1 LGHNA and CDR2 YSLEER. The cysteine opens and the phenylalanine closes a CDR3 of 15 amino acids. The entry retains the CDR3 DNA only, 45 bases that are in frame from base 1.